The clone carrying this T cell receptor (beta chain) turned up a few times. The assay was immunoSEQ multiplex PCR, and TCRdb's table has in-frame clones only and misses some. The data hold about 41,000 clones, with over 80% observed a single time. The entry originates in a study of T cell changes during pregnancy in multiple sclerosis. CDR1 is SNHLY and CDR2 is FYNNEI in the germline V gene. V was trimmed by 3 bases and J by 2 bases, leaving 6 bases between them. The CDR3 runs 13 residues. V and J are TRBV2 and TRBJ2-3; D call uncertain. This TCR was recovered from a female donor in good health, enrolled as a control in a pregnancy study. The specimen comprised peripheral blood, sampled in the first trimester of pregnancy. The DNA for the CDR3 is TGTGCCAGCAGTGACGTGTTCACAGATACGCAGTATTTT. Translation: CASSDVFTDTQYF.